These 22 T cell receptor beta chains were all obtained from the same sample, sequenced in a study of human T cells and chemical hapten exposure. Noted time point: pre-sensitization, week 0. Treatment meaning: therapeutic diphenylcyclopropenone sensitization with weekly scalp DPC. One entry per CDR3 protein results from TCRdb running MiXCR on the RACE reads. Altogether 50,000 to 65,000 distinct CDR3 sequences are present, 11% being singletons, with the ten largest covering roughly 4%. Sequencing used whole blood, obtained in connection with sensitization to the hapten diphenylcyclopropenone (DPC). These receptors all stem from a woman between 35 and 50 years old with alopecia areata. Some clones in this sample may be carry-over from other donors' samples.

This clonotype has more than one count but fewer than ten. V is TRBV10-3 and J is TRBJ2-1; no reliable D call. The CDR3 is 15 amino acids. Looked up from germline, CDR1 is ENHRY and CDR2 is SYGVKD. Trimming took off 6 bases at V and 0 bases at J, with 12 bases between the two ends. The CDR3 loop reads CAISAGSSSYNEQFF. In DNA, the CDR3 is TGTGCCATCAGCGCCGGGTCCAGCTCCTACAATGAGCAGTTCTTC.

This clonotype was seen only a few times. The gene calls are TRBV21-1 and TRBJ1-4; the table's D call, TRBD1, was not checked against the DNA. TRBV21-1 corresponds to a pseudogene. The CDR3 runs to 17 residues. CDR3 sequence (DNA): TGTGCCAGCAGCAAAGAAGCCCTGTATGCAACTAATGAAAAACTGTTTTTT. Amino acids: CASSKEALYATNEKLFF.

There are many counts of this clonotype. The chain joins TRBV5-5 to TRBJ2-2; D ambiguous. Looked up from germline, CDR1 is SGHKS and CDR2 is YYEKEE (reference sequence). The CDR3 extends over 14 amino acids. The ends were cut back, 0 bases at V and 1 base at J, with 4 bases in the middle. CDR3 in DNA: TGTGCCAGCAGCTTGGCCCTGAACACCGGGGAGCTGTTTTTT. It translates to CASSLALNTGELFF.

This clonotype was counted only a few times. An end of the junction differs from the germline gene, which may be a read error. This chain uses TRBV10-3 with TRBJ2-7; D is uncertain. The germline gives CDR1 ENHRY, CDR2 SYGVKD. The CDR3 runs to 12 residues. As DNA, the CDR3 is TGTGCCATCAGAAGTGCCTCCCACGAGCAGTACTTC. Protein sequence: CAIRSASHEQYF.

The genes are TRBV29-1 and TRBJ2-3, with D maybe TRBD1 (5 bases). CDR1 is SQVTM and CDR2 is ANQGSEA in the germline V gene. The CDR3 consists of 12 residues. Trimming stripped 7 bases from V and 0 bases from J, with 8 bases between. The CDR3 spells CSADSSTDTQYF. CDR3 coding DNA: TGCAGCGCCGACAGTAGCACAGATACGCAGTATTTT.

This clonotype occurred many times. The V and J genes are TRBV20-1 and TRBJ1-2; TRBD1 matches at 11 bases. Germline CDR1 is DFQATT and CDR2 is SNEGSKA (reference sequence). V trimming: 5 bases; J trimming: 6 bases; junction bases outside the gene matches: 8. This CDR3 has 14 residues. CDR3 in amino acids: CSAWQRTGGNGYTF. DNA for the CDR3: TGCAGTGCTTGGCAACGGACAGGGGGCAATGGCTACACCTTC.

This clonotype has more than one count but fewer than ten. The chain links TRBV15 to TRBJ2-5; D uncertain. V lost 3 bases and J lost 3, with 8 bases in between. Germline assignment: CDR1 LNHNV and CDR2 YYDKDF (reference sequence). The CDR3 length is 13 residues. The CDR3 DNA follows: TGTGCCACCAGCAGGGGTGTAAAAGAGACCCAGTACTTC. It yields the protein CATSRGVKETQYF.

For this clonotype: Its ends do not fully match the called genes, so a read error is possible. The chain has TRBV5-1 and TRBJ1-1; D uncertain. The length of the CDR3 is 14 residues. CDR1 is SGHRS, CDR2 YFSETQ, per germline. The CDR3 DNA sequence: TGCGCCAGCAGCTGGGGAGGCAGGCCTGGAGAAGCTTTTTTT. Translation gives CASSWGGRPGEAFF.

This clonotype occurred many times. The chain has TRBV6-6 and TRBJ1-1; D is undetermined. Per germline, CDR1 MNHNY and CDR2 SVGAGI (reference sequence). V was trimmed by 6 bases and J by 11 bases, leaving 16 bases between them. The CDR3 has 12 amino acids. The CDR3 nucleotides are TGTGCCAGCAGCCAGGAACCGTGGCCGGCTTTCTTT. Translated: CASSQEPWPAFF.

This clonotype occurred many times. In DNA form, the CDR3 reads TGTGCCAGCAGCCAAGACGGGGACAGCTACGAGCAGTACTTC. This translates into CASSQDGDSYEQYF. V gene TRBV3-1 combines with J gene TRBJ2-7; 7 positions match TRBD1. The CDR3 totals 14 residues. V shed 0 bases, J shed 3 bases, and the junction held 2 bases outside the gene matches. The germline gives CDR1 LGHDT, CDR2 YNNKEL (reference sequence).

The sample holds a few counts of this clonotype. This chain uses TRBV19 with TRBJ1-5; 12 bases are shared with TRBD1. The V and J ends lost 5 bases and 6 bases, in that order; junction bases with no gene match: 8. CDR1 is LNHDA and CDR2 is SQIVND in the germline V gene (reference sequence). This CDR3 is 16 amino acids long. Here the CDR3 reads CASSGDRGRVSQPQHF. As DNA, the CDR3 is TGTGCCAGTAGTGGGGACAGGGGGCGCGTTAGTCAGCCCCAGCATTTT.

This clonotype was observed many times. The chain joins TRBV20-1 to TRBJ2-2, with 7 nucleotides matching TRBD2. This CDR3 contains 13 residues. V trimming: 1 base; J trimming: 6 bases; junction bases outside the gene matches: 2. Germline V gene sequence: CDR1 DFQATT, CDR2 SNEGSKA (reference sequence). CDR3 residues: CSARVAGAGELFF. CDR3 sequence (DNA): TGCAGTGCTAGAGTGGCGGGAGCCGGGGAGCTGTTTTTT.

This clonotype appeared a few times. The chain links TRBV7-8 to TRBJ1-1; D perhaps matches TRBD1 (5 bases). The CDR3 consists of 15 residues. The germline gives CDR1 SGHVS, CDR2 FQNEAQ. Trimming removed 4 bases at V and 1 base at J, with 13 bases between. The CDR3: CASSSSGRENTEAFF. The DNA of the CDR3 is TGTGCCAGCAGCTCGTCGGGACGAGAGAACACTGAAGCTTTCTTT.

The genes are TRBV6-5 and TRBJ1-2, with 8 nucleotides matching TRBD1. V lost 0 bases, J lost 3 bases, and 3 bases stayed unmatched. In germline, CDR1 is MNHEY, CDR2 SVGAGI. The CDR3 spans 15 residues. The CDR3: CASSYSAGGYYGYTF. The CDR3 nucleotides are TGTGCCAGCAGTTACTCGGCAGGGGGCTACTATGGCTACACCTTC.

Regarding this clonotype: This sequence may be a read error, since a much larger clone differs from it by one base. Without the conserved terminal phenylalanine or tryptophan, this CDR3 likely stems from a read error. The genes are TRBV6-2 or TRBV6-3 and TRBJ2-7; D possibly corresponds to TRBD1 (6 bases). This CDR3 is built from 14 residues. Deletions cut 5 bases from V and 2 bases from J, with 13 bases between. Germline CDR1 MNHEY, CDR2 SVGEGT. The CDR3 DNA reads TGTGCCAGCAGTCCGACAGGAAATACCTACGAGCAGTACTCC. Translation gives CASSPTGNTYEQYS.

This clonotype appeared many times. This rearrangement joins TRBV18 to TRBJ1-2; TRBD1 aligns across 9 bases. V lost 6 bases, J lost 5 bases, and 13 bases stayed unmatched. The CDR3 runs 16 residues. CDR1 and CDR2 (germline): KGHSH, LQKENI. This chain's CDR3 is CASSHRRDRASYGYTF. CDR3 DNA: TGTGCCAGCTCCCACCGACGGGACAGGGCTTCGTATGGCTACACCTTC.

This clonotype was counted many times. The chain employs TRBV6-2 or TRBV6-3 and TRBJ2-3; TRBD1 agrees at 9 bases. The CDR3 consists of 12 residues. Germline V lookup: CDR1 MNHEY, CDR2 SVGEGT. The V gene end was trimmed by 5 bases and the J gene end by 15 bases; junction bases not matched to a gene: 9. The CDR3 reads CASSPDRGWLYF. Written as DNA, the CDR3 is TGTGCCAGCAGTCCAGACAGGGGGTGGCTTTATTTT.

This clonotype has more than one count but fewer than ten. CDR3 nucleotide sequence: TGTGCCAGCAGTTACCCGGGACAGATTCCAACTGAAGCTTTCTTT. Translated: CASSYPGQIPTEAFF. This chain uses TRBV6-2 or TRBV6-3 with TRBJ1-1; TRBD1 aligns across 7 bases. Trimming cost V 2 bases and J 5 bases; bases outside gene matches: 8. Germline loops: CDR1 MNHEY, CDR2 SVGEGT. The CDR3 covers 15 residues.

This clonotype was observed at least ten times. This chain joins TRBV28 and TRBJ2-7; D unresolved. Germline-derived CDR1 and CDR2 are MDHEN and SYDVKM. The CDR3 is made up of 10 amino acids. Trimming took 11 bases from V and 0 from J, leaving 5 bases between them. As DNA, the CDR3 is TGTGCCGCGGCCTCCTACGAGCAGTACTTC. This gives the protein CAAASYEQYF.

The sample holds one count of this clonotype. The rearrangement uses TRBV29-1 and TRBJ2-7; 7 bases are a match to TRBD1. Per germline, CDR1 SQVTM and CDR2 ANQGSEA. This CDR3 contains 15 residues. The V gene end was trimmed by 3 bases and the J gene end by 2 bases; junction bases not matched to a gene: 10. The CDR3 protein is CSVEAPARGTYEQYF. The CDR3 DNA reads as TGCAGCGTTGAGGCCCCGGCCAGGGGGACCTACGAGCAGTACTTC.

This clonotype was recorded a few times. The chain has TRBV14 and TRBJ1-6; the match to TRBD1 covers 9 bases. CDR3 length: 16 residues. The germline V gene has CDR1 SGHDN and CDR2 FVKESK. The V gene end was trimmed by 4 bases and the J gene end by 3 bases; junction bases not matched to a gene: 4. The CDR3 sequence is CASSLVGQGYNSPLHF. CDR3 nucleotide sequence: TGTGCCAGCAGCCTCGTGGGACAGGGCTATAATTCACCCCTCCACTTT.

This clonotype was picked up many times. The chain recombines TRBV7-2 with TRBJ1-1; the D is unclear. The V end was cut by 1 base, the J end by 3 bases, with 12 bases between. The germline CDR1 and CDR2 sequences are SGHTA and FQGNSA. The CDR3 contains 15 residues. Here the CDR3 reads CASSLDPPLDTEAFF. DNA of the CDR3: TGTGCCAGCAGCTTAGACCCACCCCTGGACACTGAAGCTTTCTTT.